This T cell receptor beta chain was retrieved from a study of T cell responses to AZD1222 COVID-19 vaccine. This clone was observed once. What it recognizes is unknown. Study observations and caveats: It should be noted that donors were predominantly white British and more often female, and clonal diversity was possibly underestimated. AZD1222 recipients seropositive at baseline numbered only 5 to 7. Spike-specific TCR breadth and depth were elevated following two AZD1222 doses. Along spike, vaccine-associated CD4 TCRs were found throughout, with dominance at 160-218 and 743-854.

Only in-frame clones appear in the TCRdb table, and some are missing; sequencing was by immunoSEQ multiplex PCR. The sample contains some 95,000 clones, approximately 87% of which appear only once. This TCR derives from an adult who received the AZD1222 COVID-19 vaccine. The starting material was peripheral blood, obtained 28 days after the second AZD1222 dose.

CDR3 amino acids: CASSLASGGTDTQYF. Here the CDR3 DNA reads TGCGCCAGCAGCTTGGCCAGCGGGGGCACAGATACGCAGTATTTT. The V call is TRBV5-1, the J call TRBJ2-3; TRBD2 matches 7 bases. This CDR3 is built from 15 residues. V trimming: 0 bases; J trimming: 1 base; junction bases outside the gene matches: 2. Per germline, CDR1 SGHRS and CDR2 YFSETQ.